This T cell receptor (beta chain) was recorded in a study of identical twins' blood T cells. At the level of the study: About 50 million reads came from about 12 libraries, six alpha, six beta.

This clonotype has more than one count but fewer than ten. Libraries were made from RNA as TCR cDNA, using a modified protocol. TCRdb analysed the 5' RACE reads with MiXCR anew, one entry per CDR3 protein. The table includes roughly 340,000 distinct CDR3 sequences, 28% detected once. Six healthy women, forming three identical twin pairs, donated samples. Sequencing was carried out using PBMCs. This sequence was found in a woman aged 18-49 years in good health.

Here the CDR3 DNA reads TGTGCCAGCAGCTTAGCAGTTACCATGAACACTGAAGCTTTCTTT. Protein product: CASSLAVTMNTEAFF. V and J are TRBV7-9 and TRBJ1-1, with D hard to call. The V end was cut by 0 bases, the J end by 0 bases, with 8 bases between. The CDR3 is made up of 15 amino acids. The germline gives CDR1 SEHNR, CDR2 FQNEAQ (reference sequence).